The 25 T cell receptor beta chains below come from one sample, sequenced in a study of shared clonotypes between healthy human individuals. Profiled with immunoSEQ multiplex PCR; TCRdb holds only in-frame clones, not every one. The sample includes about 470,000 clones, around 75% of them seen just once. Sequenced sample: PBMCs. These receptor sequences come from a woman aged 40 to 50 in good health. Some clones in this sample may be carry-over from other donors' samples.

This chain connects TRBV19 to TRBJ1-2; the D gene is possibly TRBD1 (5 bases). The V and J ends lost 3 bases and 8 bases respectively, with 13 bases between them. Germline CDR1 and CDR2: LNHDA and SQIVND (reference sequence). The length of the CDR3 is 13 residues. In DNA form, the CDR3 reads TGTGCCAGTAGTATCTTAGGGGACCGAGGCTACACCTTC. Its translation: CASSILGDRGYTF.

This chain joins TRBV6-6 and TRBJ2-6; D may be TRBD2 (7 bases). The CDR3 sequence is 15 residues long. Looked up from germline, CDR1 is MNHNY and CDR2 is SVGAGI (reference sequence). V was clipped by 6 bases and J by 4 bases, with 13 bases between them. This chain's CDR3 is CASRSGGSGANVLTF. CDR3 nucleotides: TGTGCCAGCAGATCGGGGGGCTCGGGGGCCAACGTCCTGACTTTC.

The rearrangement uses TRBV18 and TRBJ2-7; D perhaps matches TRBD1 (6 bases). V was cut by 1 base and J by 3 bases, with 10 bases left in between. Germline V gene data show CDR1 as KGHSH and CDR2 as LQKENI. This CDR3 spans 14 amino acids. This chain's CDR3 is CASSPRGLVYEQYF. As DNA, the CDR3 is TGTGCCAGCTCACCACGGGGGCTAGTCTACGAGCAGTACTTC.

This clone appeared once. This rearrangement joins TRBV30 to TRBJ2-7; TRBD2 is a possible D gene (7 bases). Trimming left V 3 bases short and J 0 bases short, with 12 bases between. The germline V gene has CDR1 GTSNPN and CDR2 SVGIG (reference sequence). CDR3 size: 14 residues. CDR3 sequence reads: CAWRGGASSYEQYF. The CDR3 DNA sequence: TGTGCCTGGAGGGGGGGGGCAAGCTCCTACGAGCAGTACTTC.

This chain connects TRBV7-9 to TRBJ1-2; 8 bases fit TRBD1. After removal of 3 bases from V and 3 bases from J, the junction contained 9 bases not matched to a gene. Germline CDR1 is SEHNR and CDR2 is FQNEAQ (reference sequence). CDR3 size: 16 residues. The CDR3 nucleotides read TGTGCCAGCAGCTTGGAGTACTGGGACAGGCACTATGGCTACACCTTC. It encodes CASSLEYWDRHYGYTF.

In the case of this clone: Other DNA sequences in this specimen translate into the identical CDR3. V gene TRBV18 combines with J gene TRBJ2-3, with TRBD2 matching over 10 bases. The CDR3 extends over 16 amino acids. After removal of 1 base from V and 0 bases from J, the junction contained 1 base not matched to a gene. CDR1 and CDR2 from the germline V gene are KGHSH and LQKENI. CDR3 residues: CASSPRTSGSTDTQYF. The CDR3 nucleotides read TGTGCCAGCTCACCACGGACTAGCGGTAGCACAGATACGCAGTATTTT.

This sequence joins TRBV7-3 and TRBJ1-1, with 8 bases identical to TRBD1. This CDR3 is built from 15 residues. CDR1 is SGHTA and CDR2 is FQGTGA in the germline V gene. V lost 4 bases and J lost 4; bases outside the gene matches: 8. CDR3 sequence reads: CASSSTTTGGTEAFF. As DNA, the CDR3 is TGTGCCAGCAGCTCCACAACCACAGGGGGCACTGAAGCTTTCTTT. Complete variable domain (other parts from reference TRBV7-3 and TRBJ1-1): GAGVSQTPSNKVTEKGKYVELRCDPISGHTALYWYRQSLGQGPEFLIYFQGTGAADDSGLPNDRFFAVRPEGSVSTLKIQRTERGDSAVYLCASSSTTTGGTEAFFGQGTRLTVV.

This sequence joins TRBV10-2 and TRBJ2-6; D call uncertain. The ends were cut back, 7 bases at V and 0 bases at J, with 13 bases in the middle. Per the germline V gene, CDR1 is WSHSY and CDR2 is SAAADI. The CDR3 runs to 16 residues. As DNA, the CDR3 is TGCGCCAGCACCCCTAGTTGGGGCTCTGGGGCCAACGTCCTGACTTTC. Translating gives CASTPSWGSGANVLTF.

This clone was seen a single time. The V call is TRBV5-4, the J call TRBJ2-7; D is undetermined. V was pared by 4 bases and J by 0 bases, with 14 bases between. Germline V gene lookup returns CDR1 SGHNT and CDR2 YYREEE (reference sequence). This CDR3 region has 15 residues. The CDR3 nucleotides read TGTGCCAGCAGCCCCCAACGCCACAGCTCCTACGAGCAGTACTTC. It is translated as CASSPQRHSSYEQYF.

The chain recombines TRBV6-1 with TRBJ2-2; TRBD1 matches 10 bases. The CDR3 spans 14 residues. Germline V gene sequence: CDR1 MNHNS, CDR2 SASEGT. V shed 10 bases, J shed 5 bases, and the junction held 7 bases outside the gene matches. CDR3 DNA: TGTGCCACGGACAGGGGGGGAGGGACCGGGGAGCTGTTTTTT. Translated: CATDRGGGTGELFF.

CDR3 amino acids: CASSPTGDTEAFF. The CDR3, as DNA: TGTGCCAGTAGTCCGACAGGGGACACTGAAGCTTTCTTT. The chain links TRBV19 to TRBJ1-1; 8 positions agree with TRBD1. The V segment lost 5 bases and the J segment 3 bases; nucleotides outside the gene matches: 2. The CDR3 has 13 residues. The germline V gene has CDR1 LNHDA and CDR2 SQIVND (reference sequence).

The gene calls are TRBV30 and TRBJ2-5; D is unclear. With 2 bases removed from V and 2 bases from J, the gap between germline ends came to 9 bases. Germline CDR1 reads GTSNPN; CDR2 reads SVGIG (reference sequence). The CDR3 contains 13 residues. CDR3 DNA: TGTGCCTGGAGTAAGGGCCGTCAAGAGACCCAGTACTTC. This codes for CAWSKGRQETQYF. The full variable domain, completed using reference TRBV30 and TRBJ2-5, is SQTIHQWPATLVQPVGSPLSLECTVEGTSNPNLYWYRQAAGRGLQLLFYSVGIGQISSEVPQNLSASRPQDRQFILSSKKLLLSDSGFYLCAWSKGRQETQYFGPGTRLLVL.

This chain uses TRBV19 with TRBJ2-1; TRBD2 matches at 12 bases. CDR1 is LNHDA and CDR2 is SQIVND in the germline V gene (reference sequence). There are 19 residues in the CDR3. With 2 bases clipped from V and 0 bases from J, the junction kept 8 bases outside the gene matches. CDR3 DNA: TGTGCCAGTAGTATACCTGGACTAGCGGGACCGAGCTCCTACAATGAGCAGTTCTTC. It is translated as CASSIPGLAGPSSYNEQFF.

V usage is TRBV7-2 and J usage is TRBJ1-5; TRBD1 might be the D (5 bases). The CDR3 covers 12 residues. The V end was cut by 1 base, the J end by 11 bases, with 9 bases between. Germline V gene lookup returns CDR1 SGHTA and CDR2 FQGNSA. The CDR3 DNA reads as TGTGCCAGCAGCTTAGGGGGGGGAACCCAGCATTTT. Translated, it gives CASSLGGGTQHF.

The chain carries TRBV7-2 and TRBJ2-1; tentatively, D is TRBD1 or TRBD2 (5 bases each). Trimming removed 6 bases from V and 4 bases from J, with 16 bases in between. CDR1 and CDR2 from the germline V gene are SGHTA and FQGNSA. CDR3 length: 15 residues. The CDR3 reads CASSNRDAAYNEQFF. In DNA, the CDR3 is TGTGCCAGCAGTAATCGGGACGCAGCATACAATGAGCAGTTCTTC.

DNA for the CDR3: TGTGCCAGCAGCCCACATGGACTAGCGGGAGGTAACGATGAGCAGTTCTTC. Translating gives CASSPHGLAGGNDEQFF. The chain recombines TRBV7-3 with TRBJ2-1; TRBD2 agrees at 14 bases. CDR1 is SGHTA and CDR2 is FQGTGA in the germline V gene. The trim removed 5 bases at V and 8 bases at J, leaving 11 bases unmatched. The CDR3 is 17 residues long.

This chain uses TRBV7-9 with TRBJ2-6, with a possible D match to TRBD1 (5 bases). Trimming took 5 bases from V and 0 from J, leaving 11 bases between them. Germline assignment: CDR1 SEHNR and CDR2 FQNEAQ (reference sequence). This CDR3 region has 16 residues. The DNA of the CDR3 is TGTGCCAGCAGCCAAAGACAGAGCTCTGGGGCCAACGTCCTGACTTTC. Its protein is CASSQRQSSGANVLTF.

In its sample, this clone was seen once. The chain links TRBV10-3 to TRBJ2-3, with TRBD2 as a possible D gene (7 bases). The CDR3 spans 15 residues. V shed 3 bases and J shed 1 base, with 11 bases lying between them. Per the germline V gene, CDR1 is ENHRY and CDR2 is SYGVKD. This CDR3 reads CAISEGGGGTDTQYF. Here the CDR3 DNA reads TGTGCCATCAGTGAAGGGGGGGGAGGCACAGATACGCAGTATTTT.

The chain joins TRBV21-1 to TRBJ2-1; TRBD1 reflects the table's D call only, with no check against the DNA. TRBV21-1 is an annotated pseudogene. There are 15 residues in the CDR3. The CDR3 DNA is TGTGCCAGCAGCCAACAGGGGAGCTCCTACAATGAGCAGTTCTTC. Its protein product is CASSQQGSSYNEQFF.

This clone has more than one count but fewer than ten. DNA of the CDR3: TGCGCCAGCACTTCAGGGGGACTAGCGGGAACCAATGAGCAGTTCTTC. Amino acid sequence: CASTSGGLAGTNEQFF. The chain employs TRBV5-1 and TRBJ2-1; 13 bases are shared with TRBD2. Per germline, CDR1 SGHRS and CDR2 YFSETQ. This CDR3 region has 16 residues. V gave up 6 bases and J gave up 6 bases; unmatched junction bases: 9.

CDR3 DNA sequence: TGTGCCAGCAGAGGCCCGCCACGACAGGGGGCTGTCCGAGCTTTCTTT. Amino acids: CASRGPPRQGAVRAFF. The genes are TRBV28 and TRBJ1-1; TRBD1 aligns across 10 bases. The germline V gene has CDR1 MDHEN and CDR2 SYDVKM. The CDR3 is 16 residues long. V trimming: 6 bases; J trimming: 10 bases; junction bases outside the gene matches: 17.

For this clone: The conserved phenylalanine or tryptophan normally closing the CDR3 is absent here, so this likely arose from a read error. The V call is TRBV2, the J call TRBJ2-7, with 8 positions matching TRBD2. Per germline, CDR1 SNHLY and CDR2 FYNNEI. The CDR3 length is 18 residues. J gave up 5 bases and V 0 bases, and 15 bases lay outside the gene matches. In nucleotides, the CDR3 is TGTGCCAGCAGTGAAGCGCTTCGGGGGGGTTCGCTTTCTGACGAGCAGTACCTC. Residues: CASSEALRGGSLSDEQYL.

This chain links TRBV6-6 with TRBJ2-3; perhaps TRBD1 as D (5 bases). Germline-derived CDR1 and CDR2 are MNHNY and SVGAGI (reference sequence). Deletions cut 0 bases from V and 0 bases from J, with 10 bases between. The CDR3 covers 16 residues. The CDR3 region has the DNA TGTGCCAGCAGTTACTCGTACAGGCTTAGCACAGATACGCAGTATTTT. It is translated as CASSYSYRLSTDTQYF.

This chain's CDR3 is CASSEGLLGNSPLHF. The CDR3 DNA reads as TGTGCCAGCAGTGAGGGGCTCCTGGGGAATTCACCCCTCCACTTT. This chain links TRBV2 with TRBJ1-6, with D possibly matching TRBD1 (5 bases). V gave up 3 bases and J gave up 7 bases, with 13 bases separating them. Germline V gene data show CDR1 as SNHLY and CDR2 as FYNNEI. This CDR3 contains 15 residues.

V gene TRBV4-1 combines with J gene TRBJ2-7; TRBD1 agrees at 9 bases. The V gene's germline CDR1 is MGHRA and CDR2 YSYEKL. V lost 4 bases, J lost 5 bases, and 9 bases stayed unmatched. There are 15 residues in the CDR3. The CDR3 DNA reads TGCGCCAGCAGCCGGCAAGGGGACAGGGCCCACGAGCAGTACTTC. It yields the protein CASSRQGDRAHEQYF.